This T cell receptor beta chain was observed in a study of control samples from healthy donors and cancer patients. Assay used: immunoSEQ multiplex PCR; TCRdb lists only in-frame clones, some missing. The sample contains 70,000 or so clones, just under 90% of which appear only once. Sequenced material: PBMCs. The TCR comes from a man in his fifties or sixties with lung cancer.

The CDR3 coding sequence is TGTGCTAGTGGTCGGGACAGGGGGAACAGCTATGGCTACACCTTC. It codes for CASGRDRGNSYGYTF. The rearrangement uses TRBV12-5 and TRBJ1-2; 11 positions agree with TRBD1. J was trimmed by 4 bases and V by 5 bases; bases with no gene match: 6. The length of the CDR3 is 15 residues. Germline-derived CDR1 and CDR2 are LGHNT and FRNRAP.